The 29 T cell receptor beta chains below come from one sample, sequenced in a study of blood T cell repertoires in COVID-19. The method was immunoSEQ multiplex PCR; TCRdb's version includes in-frame clones alone and lacks a portion of them. The data hold some 150,000 clones, with roughly 90% observed a single time. Sample: peripheral blood. The origin of the receptors is a man aged 55 to 70 with active or convalescent COVID-19.

The chain joins TRBV14 to TRBJ1-2; TRBD1 agrees at 7 bases. The length of the CDR3 is 13 residues. With V trimmed by 4 bases and J by 8 bases, 7 bases remained unmatched. Germline CDR1 SGHDN, CDR2 FVKESK. CDR3 loop: CASSLWTGKGYTF. In DNA, the CDR3 is TGTGCCAGCAGCCTATGGACAGGTAAAGGCTACACCTTC.

The V and J genes are TRBV29-1 and TRBJ2-3; no clear D. CDR3 size: 11 residues. Germline V gene data show CDR1 as SQVTM and CDR2 as ANQGSEA. Trimming cost V 2 bases and J 6 bases, with 6 bases left between them. The CDR3 DNA sequence: TGCAGCGTTGAAACTACCGATACGCAGTATTTT. Translated: CSVETTDTQYF.

V is TRBV7-3 and J is TRBJ1-1; 8 bases align to TRBD1. The ends lost 3 bases at V and 4 bases at J; junction bases unmatched: 7. This CDR3 has 15 amino acids. Germline CDR1 is SGHTA and CDR2 is FQGTGA. The CDR3 loop is CASSFRTGRPTEAFF. As DNA, the CDR3 is TGTGCCAGCAGCTTTCGGACAGGGAGGCCCACTGAAGCTTTCTTT.

The rearrangement uses TRBV6-5 and TRBJ1-5; 10 bases align to TRBD1. The CDR3 totals 16 residues. Trimming at V came to 2 bases and at J to 4 bases, leaving 5 bases not matched to a gene. CDR1 and CDR2 (germline): MNHEY, SVGAGI. CDR3 nucleotides: TGTGCCAGCAGTTACGACAGGGGGCATCGGAATCAGCCCCAGCATTTT. Translation gives CASSYDRGHRNQPQHF.

V usage is TRBV7-9 and J usage is TRBJ1-1; D is undetermined. The germline CDR1 and CDR2 sequences are SEHNR and FQNEAQ (reference sequence). The CDR3 is 14 amino acids. The V end lost 5 bases, the J end lost 5 bases, and 15 bases lay between the germline ends. The chain's CDR3 is CASSPRGEGTEAFF. The CDR3 bases are TGTGCCAGCAGCCCTCGGGGTGAAGGGACTGAAGCTTTCTTT.

The chain has TRBV7-2 and TRBJ1-2, with 10 nucleotides matching TRBD1. The CDR3 is made up of 15 amino acids. The germline V gene has CDR1 SGHTA and CDR2 FQGNSA. The junction had 10 bases not matched to a gene; V was cut back by 5 bases and J by 7 bases. CDR3 sequence (DNA): TGTGCCAGCAGCCAGCGGACAGGGGGTGGGAGTGGCTACACCTTC. The encoded protein is CASSQRTGGGSGYTF.

The chain employs TRBV28 and TRBJ1-4; D perhaps matches TRBD1 (6 bases). Germline V lookup: CDR1 MDHEN, CDR2 SYDVKM. This CDR3 is 14 amino acids long. V was cut by 3 bases and J by 6 bases, with 11 bases left in between. CDR3 sequence: CASSFFGGYEKLFF. The CDR3 nucleotides read TGTGCCAGCAGTTTCTTTGGGGGCTATGAAAAACTGTTTTTT.

There are a few counts of this clone. This chain uses TRBV9 with TRBJ2-1; D remains unclear. There are 12 residues in the CDR3. V gave up 0 bases and J gave up 7 bases, with 5 bases separating them. CDR1 SGDLS and CDR2 YYNGEE come from the germline V gene. For the CDR3, the DNA is TGTGCCAGCAGCGTAGAAGAGAATGAGCAGTTCTTC. Encoded protein: CASSVEENEQFF.

The chain couples TRBV5-1 to TRBJ1-4, with D possibly being TRBD1 (6 bases). Germline V CDR1 and CDR2: SGHRS, YFSETQ. V lost 4 bases and J 6 bases, leaving 16 bases between the germline ends. CDR3 length: 15 residues. For the CDR3, the DNA is TGCGCCAGCAGCGCGCTGGGGGCTAGGGATGAAAAACTGTTTTTT. Translating gives CASSALGARDEKLFF.

The V gene is TRBV6-5, the J gene TRBJ2-7; TRBD1 is a possible D gene (6 bases). Trimming took off 7 bases at V and 4 bases at J, with 11 bases between the two ends. Germline V CDR1 and CDR2: MNHEY, SVGAGI. This CDR3 has 12 residues. CDR3 nucleotides: TGTGCCAGCACCGGACAGTTTTACGAGCAGTACTTC. It codes for CASTGQFYEQYF.

The chain employs TRBV6-5 and TRBJ1-4; 12 bases agree with TRBD1. Trimming took 6 bases from V and 8 from J; bases not matched to a gene: 4. The CDR3 runs 14 residues. CDR1 is MNHEY and CDR2 is SVGAGI in the germline V gene. The CDR3, as DNA: TGTGCCAGCAGGGGGACAGGGGGCCGGGAAAAACTGTTTTTT. Translating gives CASRGTGGREKLFF.

CDR3 sequence reads: CASSLGVNGDTQYF. The CDR3 coding sequence is TGTGCCAGCAGTTTGGGTGTTAACGGGGATACGCAGTATTTT. The gene calls are TRBV27 and TRBJ2-3; the D is unclear. Germline V gene lookup returns CDR1 MNHEY and CDR2 SMNVEV (reference sequence). V lost 3 bases and J 6 bases, leaving 13 bases between the germline ends. CDR3 size: 14 residues.

This clone appeared a single time. The chain employs TRBV4-3 and TRBJ2-7; the D gene is possibly TRBD2 (7 bases). The germline CDR1 and CDR2 sequences are LGHNA and YSLEER. V dropped 1 base and J dropped 6 bases, with 13 bases sitting between them. There are 14 residues in the CDR3. The CDR3 here is CASSQVGGRGEQYF. The CDR3, as DNA: TGCGCCAGCAGCCAAGTCGGGGGGCGGGGCGAGCAGTACTTC.

V gene TRBV18 combines with J gene TRBJ1-1, with a possible D match to TRBD1 (6 bases). Trimming took 6 bases from V and 3 from J, leaving 11 bases between them. There are 13 residues in the CDR3. Germline assignment: CDR1 KGHSH and CDR2 LQKENI. CDR3: CASSLDRYTEAFF. The CDR3 DNA is TGTGCCAGCTCTCTAGACAGGTACACTGAAGCTTTCTTT. Filled out from reference TRBV18 and TRBJ1-1, the complete variable domain reads NAGVMQNPRHLVRRRGQEARLRCSPMKGHSHVYWYRQLPEEGLKFMVYLQKENIIDESGMPKERFSAEFPKEGPSILRIQQVVRGDSAAYFCASSLDRYTEAFFGQGTRLTVV.

The rearrangement links TRBV27 to TRBJ2-3; possible D gene TRBD1, 6 bases. The germline V gene encodes CDR1 MNHEY and CDR2 SMNVEV (reference sequence). The ends were cut back, 7 bases at V and 0 bases at J, with 11 bases in the middle. The CDR3 runs 14 residues. The CDR3 protein is CASKLGGSTDTQYF. CDR3 nucleotides: TGTGCCAGCAAACTAGGGGGTAGCACAGATACGCAGTATTTT.

The genes are TRBV6-1 and TRBJ1-3; the match to TRBD1 covers 7 bases. The germline gives CDR1 MNHNS, CDR2 SASEGT. This CDR3 comprises 15 residues. After removal of 10 bases from V and 5 bases from J, the junction contained 14 bases not matched to a gene. The CDR3 reads CATRAGGQGRNTIYF. The CDR3 nucleotides read TGTGCCACTAGGGCAGGGGGGCAGGGAAGAAACACCATATATTTT.

This chain joins TRBV7-6 and TRBJ1-3; D not resolved. This CDR3 spans 14 amino acids. V was shortened by 5 bases and J by 1 base, with 9 bases between the two germline ends. CDR1 is SGHVS and CDR2 is FNYEAQ in the germline V gene. This CDR3 reads CASSLFLSGNTIYF. Here the CDR3 DNA reads TGTGCCAGCAGCCTGTTCCTATCTGGAAACACCATATATTTT.

The CDR3 here is CASSHGDRGLAGELFF. CDR3 DNA: TGTGCCAGCAGCCATGGAGACAGGGGTCTGGCCGGGGAGCTGTTTTTT. The chain combines TRBV4-2 with TRBJ2-2; 8 nucleotides agree with TRBD1. Germline CDR1 and CDR2: LGHNA and YNFKEQ. Trimming removed 3 bases from V and 6 bases from J; junction bases left unmatched: 9. This CDR3 spans 16 amino acids.

This chain joins TRBV6-6 and TRBJ1-2; 10 bases line up with TRBD1. The CDR3 runs to 12 residues. From germline, CDR1 is MNHNY and CDR2 SVGAGI (reference sequence). The CDR3 region has the DNA TGTGCTGGGACAGGGGCTAACTATGGCTACACCTTC. Protein product: CAGTGANYGYTF.

J is TRBJ2-1 and V is TRBV5-1, with 7 bases fitting TRBD2. Germline lookup yields CDR1 SGHRS and CDR2 YFSETQ. The CDR3 has 15 residues. Losses at the gene ends were 3 bases for V and 1 base for J; bases not matched to a gene: 4. The CDR3 sequence: CASSWAGVSYNEQFF. The CDR3 DNA sequence: TGCGCCAGCAGCTGGGCGGGGGTTTCCTACAATGAGCAGTTCTTC.

The chain combines TRBV7-2 with TRBJ1-1, with no clear D. The V gene's germline CDR1 is SGHTA and CDR2 FQGNSA. The CDR3 is made up of 14 amino acids. The V gene lost 5 bases and the J gene lost 5 bases, with 15 bases spanning the gap. For the CDR3, the DNA is TGTGCCAGCAGCCCCCGGGTCCTCCTGACTGAAGCTTTCTTT. Protein: CASSPRVLLTEAFF. Looking up the rest from reference TRBV7-2 and TRBJ1-1 gives the full variable domain: GAGVSQSPSNKVTEKGKDVELRCDPISGHTALYWYRQSLGQGLEFLIYFQGNSAPDKSGLPSDRFSAERTGGSVSTLTIQRTQQEDSAVYLCASSPRVLLTEAFFGQGTRLTVV.

The J gene is TRBJ2-5, the V gene TRBV24-1, with 7 bases matching TRBD1. J gave up 5 bases and V 8 bases, and 4 bases lay outside the gene matches. Germline values: CDR1 KGHDR, CDR2 SFDVKD. This CDR3 spans 12 amino acids. The CDR3 region has the DNA TGTGCCACCAACAGACAGGGCGAGACCCAGTACTTC. Translation gives CATNRQGETQYF.

The chain couples TRBV5-1 to TRBJ2-5; 11 bases line up with TRBD1. Germline CDR1 is SGHRS and CDR2 is YFSETQ. This CDR3 has 18 residues. With 2 bases clipped from V and 1 base from J, the junction kept 10 bases outside the gene matches. CDR3 nucleotide sequence: TGCGCCAGCAGCTTCCAAAGAACGGGGACAGGGGGCCAAGAGACCCAGTACTTC. Protein sequence: CASSFQRTGTGGQETQYF.

The chain couples TRBV28 to TRBJ1-5; TRBD1 matches 9 bases. The CDR3 runs to 15 residues. V trimming: 3 bases; J trimming: 7 bases; junction bases outside the gene matches: 7. Germline-derived CDR1 and CDR2 are MDHEN and SYDVKM. CDR3 bases: TGTGCCAGCAGTTTTCACAGGGGGCGCGAACAGCCCCAGCATTTT. This encodes CASSFHRGREQPQHF.

This clone came up once. This sequence joins TRBV25-1 and TRBJ1-1; D unclear. Between the trimmed V and J ends, which lost 4 bases and 6 bases, there was a span of 12 bases. Germline loops: CDR1 MGHDK, CDR2 SYGVNS. The CDR3 is made up of 13 amino acids. The CDR3 DNA reads as TGTGCCAGCAGTGCATCGAGGGTCTCTGAAGCTTTCTTT. This codes for CASSASRVSEAFF. The variable domain in full, completed from reference TRBV25-1 and TRBJ1-1, reads EADIYQTPRYLVIGTGKKITLECSQTMGHDKMYWYQQDPGMELHLIHYSYGVNSTEKGDLSSESTVSRIRTEHFPLTLESARPSHTSQYLCASSASRVSEAFFGQGTRLTVV.

The genes are TRBV4-1 and TRBJ1-6; 10 bases are shared with TRBD1. Unmatched junction bases numbered 8, after V lost 4 bases and J lost 8 bases. Germline V gene sequence: CDR1 MGHRA, CDR2 YSYEKL. The CDR3 has 16 amino acids. In DNA, the CDR3 is TGCGCCAGCAGCCCGACAAGGGACAGGGGTTATTCACCCCTCCACTTT. This codes for CASSPTRDRGYSPLHF.

The chain combines TRBV7-2 with TRBJ2-7; a weak D match, TRBD1 (5 bases). Trimming removed 2 bases from V and 6 bases from J, with 11 bases in between. This CDR3 contains 13 residues. Germline-derived CDR1 and CDR2 are SGHTA and FQGNSA. CDR3 region: CASSLPPDSEQYF. CDR3 DNA sequence: TGTGCCAGCAGCTTACCACCAGACAGCGAGCAGTACTTC. Looking up the rest from reference TRBV7-2 and TRBJ2-7 gives the full variable domain: GAGVSQSPSNKVTEKGKDVELRCDPISGHTALYWYRQSLGQGLEFLIYFQGNSAPDKSGLPSDRFSAERTGGSVSTLTIQRTQQEDSAVYLCASSLPPDSEQYFGPGTRLTVT.

V is TRBV19 and J is TRBJ1-3, with 8 bases aligning to TRBD1. Germline V gene data show CDR1 as LNHDA and CDR2 as SQIVND (reference sequence). CDR3 length: 15 residues. With 6 bases clipped from V and 1 base from J, the junction kept 5 bases outside the gene matches. In nucleotides, the CDR3 is TGTGCCAGTAGAGACAGGGGACAGTCTGGAAACACCATATATTTT. Its translation is CASRDRGQSGNTIYF.

This chain connects TRBV9 to TRBJ1-5; D might be TRBD1 (6 bases). CDR1 SGDLS and CDR2 YYNGEE come from the germline V gene. The CDR3 is made up of 15 amino acids. V gave up 0 bases and J gave up 2 bases, with 9 bases separating them. CDR3 protein: CASSVDAGGNQPQHF. CDR3 sequence (DNA): TGTGCCAGCAGCGTAGACGCAGGGGGCAATCAGCCCCAGCATTTT.